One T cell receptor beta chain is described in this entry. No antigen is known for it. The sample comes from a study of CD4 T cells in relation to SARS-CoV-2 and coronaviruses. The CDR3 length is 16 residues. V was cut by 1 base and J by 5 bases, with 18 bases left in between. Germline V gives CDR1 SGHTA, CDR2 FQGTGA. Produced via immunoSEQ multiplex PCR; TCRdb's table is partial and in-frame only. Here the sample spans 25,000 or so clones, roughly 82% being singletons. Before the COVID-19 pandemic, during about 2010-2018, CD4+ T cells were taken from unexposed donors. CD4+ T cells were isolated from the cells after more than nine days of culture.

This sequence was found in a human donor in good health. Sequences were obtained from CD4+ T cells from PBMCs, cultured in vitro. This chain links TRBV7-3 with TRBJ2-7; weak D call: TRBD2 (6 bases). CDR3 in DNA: TGTGCCAGCAGCTTAAGCCACACGACTAGTTTCCACGAGCAGTACTTC. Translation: CASSLSHTTSFHEQYF.